These T cell receptor beta chains were read from a single sample in a study of beta chain features in type 1 diabetes. The assay was immunoSEQ multiplex PCR, and TCRdb's table has in-frame clones only and misses some. The table shows about 360,000 clones, with 10% to 15% occurring only once. What was sequenced was naive CD4+ T cells from blood. The source is a man aged 18 to 29 in good health. The CDR3 runs from the conserved cysteine through the conserved F or W. A D gene is named only where the DNA matches it firmly. Clone size is shown for a subset of rows, as once, few, many or a class of expanded clone.

CASRGTGEFPLRGYTF	TGTGCCAGCAGGGGGACAGGGGAATTCCCACTGAGGGGCTACACCTTC	TRBJ1-2	-	TRBD1	TRBV7-2
CASSQQIHSGNTIYF	TGCGCCAGCAGTCAACAGATACACTCTGGAAACACCATATATTTT	TRBJ1-3	few	-	TRBV23-1
CASSDGGLAYEQYF	TGTGCCAGCAGTGATGGGGGCTTAGCCTACGAGCAGTACTTC	TRBJ2-7	few	-	TRBV2
CASTPRDTPTGEQYF	TGTGCCAGCACGCCCAGGGACACTCCCACGGGGGAGCAGTACTTC	TRBJ2-7	many	-	TRBV7-9
CASSIRGAGELFF	TGTGCCAGCAGTATCCGGGGAGCCGGGGAGCTGTTTTTT	TRBJ2-2	few	-	TRBV6-5
CASSSDGTGIHSPLHF	TGTGCCAGCAGCTCTGACGGGACAGGGATACATTCACCCCTCCACTTT	TRBJ1-6	few	TRBD1	TRBV5-6
CASRPSHGNGDTQYF	TGTGCCAGCAGGCCGTCGCACGGGAATGGAGATACGCAGTATTTT	TRBJ2-3	few	-	TRBV28
CASSEGTGDYEQYF	TGTGCCAGCAGTGAAGGGACAGGGGACTACGAGCAGTACTTC	TRBJ2-7	-	TRBD1	TRBV2
CASSLVTSGGSYEQYF	TGCGCCAGCAGCTTGGTGACTAGCGGGGGATCCTACGAGCAGTACTTC	TRBJ2-7	-	TRBD2	TRBV5-1
CASSGHGQGEETQYF	TGTGCCAGCAGCGGCCACGGACAGGGAGAAGAGACCCAGTACTTC	TRBJ2-5	once	TRBD1	TRBV6-1
CASSWVGSNEQFF	TGTGCCAGCAGCTGGGTGGGCTCCAATGAGCAGTTCTTC	TRBJ2-1	few	-	TRBV7-9
CASSSPGGGVDTQYF	TGTGCCAGCAGTTCCCCGGGGGGGGGCGTTGATACGCAGTATTTT	TRBJ2-3	few	TRBD2	TRBV28
CASSPRLAGGPYEQYF	TGTGCCAGCAGCCCCAGACTAGCGGGGGGCCCCTACGAGCAGTACTTC	TRBJ2-7	few	TRBD2	TRBV11-2
CASSLLAGVSTDTQYF	TGTGCCAGCAGCTTACTAGCGGGCGTTAGCACAGATACGCAGTATTTT	TRBJ2-3	few	TRBD2	TRBV11-1
CASSLSGQPTGELFF	TGCGCCAGCAGCTTGTCTGGACAACCCACCGGGGAGCTGTTTTTT	TRBJ2-2	-	-	TRBV5-1
CASSQDRFYEQYF	TGCGCCAGCAGCCAAGACAGGTTTTACGAGCAGTACTTC	TRBJ2-7	-	-	TRBV4-3
CASSLQDFKNIQYF	TGTGCCAGCAGTTTACAGGACTTCAAAAACATTCAGTACTTC	TRBJ2-4	-	-	TRBV28
CASSQTLEAGEAFF	TGTGCCAGCAGCCAGACGTTGGAGGCCGGAGAAGCTTTCTTT	TRBJ1-1	few	-	TRBV11-2
CAWGWGGQETQYF	TGTGCCTGGGGTTGGGGGGGGCAAGAGACCCAGTACTTC	TRBJ2-5	few	TRBD2	TRBV30
CSAFLRGGETQYF	TGCAGCGCCTTTCTCCGGGGAGGAGAGACCCAGTACTTC	TRBJ2-5	many	-	TRBV29-1
CASSYSWGRAYEQYF	TGTGCCAGCAGTTACTCTTGGGGCAGGGCCTACGAGCAGTACTTC	TRBJ2-7	-	-	TRBV6-5
CASSTDRSSYNEQFF	TGTGCCAGCAGTACGGACAGGAGCTCCTACAATGAGCAGTTCTTC	TRBJ2-1	few	TRBD1	TRBV27
CASRVPDRSNYGYTF	TGTGCCAGCAGGGTGCCCGACAGATCTAACTATGGCTACACCTTC	TRBJ1-2	-	-	TRBV6-5
CASSLSPVSTEAFF	TGTGCCAGCAGCTTATCCCCAGTATCCACTGAAGCTTTCTTT	TRBJ1-1	-	-	TRBV11-2
CASSLHATGTYEQYF	TGTGCCAGCAGTTTACACGCGACAGGGACCTACGAGCAGTACTTC	TRBJ2-7	-	TRBD1	TRBV27
CASGLAGDHNEQFF	TGTGCCAGCGGACTAGCGGGAGATCACAATGAGCAGTTCTTC	TRBJ2-1	few	TRBD2	TRBV7-3
CASSRVGLAGAVSSYNEQFF	TGTGCCAGCAGCCGCGTCGGTCTAGCGGGGGCCGTGAGCTCCTACAATGAGCAGTTCTTC	TRBJ2-1	-	TRBD2	TRBV4-2
CASKGAVRTEAFF	TGTGCCAGCAAGGGGGCCGTGAGAACTGAAGCTTTCTTT	TRBJ1-1	-	TRBD1	TRBV25-1
CASSLARGAGELFF	TGTGCCAGCAGCTTGGCCAGGGGGGCCGGGGAGCTGTTTTTT	TRBJ2-2	-	-	TRBV5-4
CASSRRGTSSYEQYF	TGTGCCAGCAGCCGCAGGGGCACGAGCTCCTACGAGCAGTACTTC	TRBJ2-7	-	-	TRBV7-9
CAIDRGLNTEAFF	TGTGCCATAGACAGGGGTTTGAACACTGAAGCTTTCTTT	TRBJ1-1	few	TRBD1	TRBV10-3
CASSSMGGQGAGEQYF	TGCGCCAGCAGCTCGATGGGGGGACAGGGGGCCGGGGAGCAGTACTTC	TRBJ2-7	-	TRBD1	TRBV5-1
CAWGQLLNYGYTF	TGTGCCTGGGGACAGCTTCTAAACTATGGCTACACCTTC	TRBJ1-2	few	-	TRBV30
CASSLGPTGGYEQYF	TGTGCCAGCAGTCTAGGACCGACAGGGGGGTACGAGCAGTACTTC	TRBJ2-7	-	TRBD1	TRBV6-6
CASSFSGTFTDTQYF	TGCGCCAGCAGCTTTAGCGGGACGTTCACAGATACGCAGTATTTT	TRBJ2-3	few	TRBD2	TRBV5-1
CAWSPLGQQNTGELFF	TGTGCCTGGAGTCCCCTAGGACAGCAAAACACCGGGGAGCTGTTTTTT	TRBJ2-2	-	-	TRBV30
CASSLSGIYEQYF	TGTGCCAGCAGCCTTAGCGGCATCTACGAGCAGTACTTC	TRBJ2-7	few	-	TRBV7-2
CATSRRTSYEQYF	TGTGCCACCAGCCGCAGGACTTCCTACGAGCAGTACTTC	TRBJ2-7	-	-	TRBV15
CASKGQGTTGELFF	TGTGCCAGTAAGGGACAGGGGACCACCGGGGAGCTGTTTTTT	TRBJ2-2	few	TRBD1	TRBV19
CASSVGKAAAGVDTQYF	TGTGCCAGCAGCGTAGGTAAAGCGGCGGCAGGGGTAGATACGCAGTATTTT	TRBJ2-3	few	-	TRBV9
CASSFEDRVGDTQYF	TGTGCCAGCAGTTTTGAGGACAGGGTTGGGGATACGCAGTATTTT	TRBJ2-3	-	TRBD1	TRBV28
CASSPGQGDTQYF	TGCGCCAGCAGTCCGGGACAGGGGGATACGCAGTATTTT	TRBJ2-3	few	TRBD1	TRBV4-3
CASRGTGNYEQYF	TGTGCCAGCAGAGGGACAGGAAACTACGAGCAGTACTTC	TRBJ2-7	few	TRBD1	TRBV6-6
CASSLGRAGNTIYF	TGTGCCAGCAGCTTAGGCAGGGCTGGAAACACCATATATTTT	TRBJ1-3	few	-	TRBV11-2
CSVAVLAGVHEQYF	TGCAGCGTCGCAGTACTAGCGGGAGTCCACGAGCAGTACTTC	TRBJ2-7	-	TRBD2	TRBV29-1
CASRAPGELFF	TGTGCCAGCAGGGCCCCCGGGGAGCTGTTTTTT	TRBJ2-2	-	-	TRBV28
CASSPGTGLDTQYF	TGCGCCAGCAGCCCCGGGACAGGACTGGATACGCAGTATTTT	TRBJ2-3	few	TRBD1	TRBV5-1
CASSLGTTGGRETQYF	TGTGCCAGCAGCTTGGGAACGACAGGGGGCCGAGAGACCCAGTACTTC	TRBJ2-5	few	TRBD1	TRBV5-4
CSAPSSYEQYF	TGCAGTGCTCCTAGCTCCTACGAGCAGTACTTC	TRBJ2-7	-	-	TRBV20-1
CASSLRVTEAFF	TGTGCCAGCAGTCTCAGGGTCACTGAAGCTTTCTTT	TRBJ1-1	-	-	TRBV28